The sequence of this TCR beta chain was determined in a study of CD8+CD57+ T cells in acquired aplastic anemia. This clonotype was picked up many times. Selection for sequencing was limited to patients who had shown CD8+CD57+ cell expansion by flow cytometry. Germline CDR1 DFQATT, CDR2 SNEGSKA (reference sequence). CDR3 length: 14 residues. Trimming took off 0 bases at V and 7 bases at J, with 15 bases between the two ends. TCR beta VDJ combinations and CDR3 sequences were profiled from genomic DNA. TCRdb processed the reads anew with MiXCR; each CDR3 protein has one entry. The sample yields 450,000 to 550,000 distinct CDR3 sequences, roughly a third seen once.

This clonotype was sampled from a human donor with aplastic anemia. Sequenced material: sorted CD4+, CD8+, or CD8+CD57+ T cells (not recorded which) from PBMCs. The V and J genes are TRBV20-1 and TRBJ1-2, with D perhaps TRBD1 (5 bases). The CDR3 loop is CSAREGTKVGGYTF. The DNA of the CDR3 is TGCAGTGCTAGAGAGGGGACGAAGGTGGGTGGCTACACCTTC.